The 22 T cell receptor beta chains in this list originate from one sample, sequenced in a study of graft-versus-host responses after intestinal transplantation. No antigen has been assigned to these receptors. Using immunoSEQ multiplex PCR, the repertoire was profiled, and TCRdb retains in-frame clones only, with some absent. The repertoire includes approximately 130,000 clones, approximately 92% of them detected once, and over 0.15% sits in the top ten. The material was unstimulated CD4+ T cells sorted from spleen or lymph node cells, obtained before intestinal transplant. These receptors all come from a human donor who received an intestinal transplant.

V is TRBV7-2 and J is TRBJ2-2, with TRBD1 matching over 8 bases. Unmatched junction bases numbered 3, after V lost 5 bases and J lost 7 bases. The CDR3 is 13 amino acids. The germline CDR1 and CDR2 sequences are SGHTA and FQGNSA. This CDR3 reads CASSPGTGGELFF. CDR3 nucleotides: TGTGCCAGCAGCCCAGGGACAGGCGGGGAGCTGTTTTTT.

V usage is TRBV5-6 and J usage is TRBJ2-3, with TRBD2 as a possible D gene (6 bases). CDR3 length: 14 residues. CDR1 and CDR2 (germline): SGHDT, YYEEEE. V was shortened by 4 bases and J by 1 base, with 10 bases between the two germline ends. DNA of the CDR3: TGTGCCAGCAGCCGGCCTAGCGGCACAGATACGCAGTATTTT. Its protein product is CASSRPSGTDTQYF.

The rearrangement uses TRBV6-1 and TRBJ1-5; unclear D gene. There are 13 residues in the CDR3. Trimming cost V 8 bases and J 7 bases, with 15 bases left between them. Germline V gene lookup returns CDR1 MNHNS and CDR2 SASEGT. The CDR3 spells CASALLGDQPQHF. The CDR3 coding sequence is TGTGCCAGCGCGCTTCTTGGTGACCAGCCCCAGCATTTT.

This chain uses TRBV6-1 with TRBJ1-5; possibly TRBD1 for D (6 bases). CDR3 length: 17 amino acids. V was clipped by 4 bases and J by 4 bases, with 20 bases between them. Germline values: CDR1 MNHNS, CDR2 SASEGT. CDR3 sequence reads: CASSAPVTGLVNQPQHF. The DNA of the CDR3 is TGTGCCAGCAGTGCTCCTGTCACAGGGTTGGTGAATCAGCCCCAGCATTTT.

The chain employs TRBV2 and TRBJ2-1; 9 nucleotides line up with TRBD1. Germline CDR1 SNHLY, CDR2 FYNNEI. The CDR3 is made up of 16 amino acids. Trimming cost V 1 base and J 16 bases; bases outside gene matches: 17. DNA of the CDR3: TGTGCCAGCAGTGAAGACAAGATGATCCGGGACAGGGAAGTTTTCTTC. It encodes CASSEDKMIRDREVFF.

In DNA, the CDR3 is TGCGCCAGCAGCCACCGGCGGGGGGCCAAAGATACGCAGTATTTT. Residues: CASSHRRGAKDTQYF. This sequence joins TRBV4-1 and TRBJ2-3, with 8 bases that match TRBD2. Trimming cost V 3 bases and J 5 bases; bases outside gene matches: 7. Germline V CDR1 and CDR2: MGHRA, YSYEKL. This CDR3 is built from 15 residues.

The gene calls are TRBV10-3 and TRBJ1-1; D is uncertain. The ends were cut back, 2 bases at V and 7 bases at J, with 20 bases in the middle. This CDR3 is 16 amino acids long. CDR1 is ENHRY, CDR2 SYGVKD, per germline. CDR3 residues: CAISEGSSPPYSEAFF. CDR3 in DNA: TGTGCCATCAGTGAGGGGTCGTCCCCCCCCTATAGTGAAGCTTTCTTT.

The genes are TRBV6-5 and TRBJ1-1; tentative D call: TRBD1 (6 bases). The CDR3 covers 14 residues. V lost 4 bases and J lost 7, with 16 bases in between. The germline V gene encodes CDR1 MNHEY and CDR2 SVGAGI. The CDR3 DNA is TGTGCCAGCAGTTTCGACAGGAATACGGGTGAAGCTTTCTTT. Translating it yields CASSFDRNTGEAFF.

The CDR3 region has the DNA TGCGCCAGCAGCTCCCTACTAGCGACCAACGAGCAGTACTTC. Amino acids: CASSSLLATNEQYF. This sequence joins TRBV5-1 and TRBJ2-7, with 7 bases lining up with TRBD2. Per the germline V gene, CDR1 is SGHRS and CDR2 is YFSETQ. V was pared by 3 bases and J by 5 bases, with 8 bases of the junction left unmatched. The CDR3 totals 14 residues.

The chain uses TRBV5-1 and TRBJ2-3; D is possibly TRBD2 (5 bases). CDR3 size: 15 residues. Germline CDR1 SGHRS, CDR2 YFSETQ. The V and J ends lost 2 bases and 0 bases respectively, with 10 bases between them. CDR3 loop: CASSLGPGSTDTQYF. CDR3 coding DNA: TGCGCCAGCAGCTTAGGACCGGGGAGCACAGATACGCAGTATTTT.

V usage is TRBV6-6 and J usage is TRBJ2-7; 11 bases fit TRBD1. The ends lost 2 bases at V and 6 bases at J; junction bases unmatched: 6. The length of the CDR3 is 15 residues. Germline assignment: CDR1 MNHNY and CDR2 SVGAGI (reference sequence). CDR3 nucleotides: TGTGCCAGCAGTTACACCGGACAGGGGGCGCTCGAGCAGTACTTC. This encodes CASSYTGQGALEQYF.

The chain combines TRBV5-6 with TRBJ1-1, with a weak D call TRBD1 (6 bases). Between the trimmed V and J ends, which lost 0 bases and 1 base, there was a span of 13 bases. The germline V gene has CDR1 SGHDT and CDR2 YYEEEE. The length of the CDR3 is 16 residues. This chain's CDR3 is CASSLEKGTQNTEAFF. CDR3 sequence (DNA): TGTGCCAGCAGCTTGGAGAAGGGGACACAGAACACTGAAGCTTTCTTT. The full variable domain, its missing parts supplied by reference TRBV5-6 and TRBJ1-1, is DAGVTQSPTHLIKTRGQQVTLRCSPKSGHDTVSWYQQALGQGPQFIFQYYEEEERQRGNFPDRFSGHQFPNYSSELNVNALLLGDSALYLCASSLEKGTQNTEAFFGQGTRLTVV.

The chain uses TRBV5-1 and TRBJ2-3, with TRBD1 as a possible D gene (6 bases). The CDR3 has 14 residues. Trimming stripped 0 bases from V and 5 bases from J, with 10 bases between. From germline, CDR1 is SGHRS and CDR2 YFSETQ. CDR3 coding DNA: TGCGCCAGCAGCTTGGACAGGGCGGGAGATACGCAGTATTTT. This encodes CASSLDRAGDTQYF.

The chain has TRBV9 and TRBJ1-2; D call uncertain. The germline V gene has CDR1 SGDLS and CDR2 YYNGEE. The CDR3 sequence is 13 residues long. V shed 3 bases and J shed 9 bases, with 15 bases lying between them. CDR3 DNA: TGTGCCAGCAGCGCGGGGAGTCGACGACGCTACACCTTC. Amino acids: CASSAGSRRRYTF.

This clone showed up just once. The chain employs TRBV5-5 and TRBJ1-5; D remains ambiguous. Germline loops: CDR1 SGHKS, CDR2 YYEKEE (reference sequence). The CDR3 totals 14 residues. Trimming took 4 bases from V and 0 from J, leaving 8 bases between them. CDR3: CASSPRYSNQPQHF. In DNA, the CDR3 is TGTGCCAGCAGCCCACGCTATAGCAATCAGCCCCAGCATTTT. The full variable domain, in which reference TRBV5-5 and TRBJ1-5 provide the parts outside the CDR3, is DAGVTQSPTHLIKTRGQQVTLRCSPISGHKSVSWYQQVLGQGPQFIFQYYEKEERGRGNFPDRFSARQFPNYSSELNVNALLLGDSALYLCASSPRYSNQPQHFGDGTRLSIL.

The gene calls are TRBV6-1 and TRBJ1-3; 8 bases match TRBD1. This CDR3 comprises 14 residues. J lost 7 bases, V lost 2 bases, and 4 bases had no gene match. Per germline, CDR1 MNHNS and CDR2 SASEGT. The CDR3 coding sequence is TGTGCCAGCAGTGAACGGGACAGGAGGAACACCATATATTTT. Protein: CASSERDRRNTIYF.

The CDR3 reads CASNEGGRRYEQYF. Here the CDR3 DNA reads TGTGCCAGCAATGAAGGGGGGAGGAGGTACGAGCAGTACTTC. J is TRBJ2-7 and V is TRBV28; tentatively, D is TRBD1 or TRBD2 (6 bases each). The ends were cut back, 7 bases at V and 4 bases at J, with 17 bases in the middle. This CDR3 contains 14 residues. Germline CDR1 and CDR2: MDHEN and SYDVKM.

DNA of the CDR3: TGTGCCAGCAGCTTAGATCTAGCGTACAATGAGCAGTTCTTC. It encodes CASSLDLAYNEQFF. The chain combines TRBV7-9 with TRBJ2-1; D may be TRBD2 (6 bases). Germline V gene sequence: CDR1 SEHNR, CDR2 FQNEAQ (reference sequence). The CDR3 consists of 14 residues. V lost 1 base and J lost 4, with 8 bases in between.

CDR3 region: CATSRERSGGWTDTQYF. DNA for the CDR3: TGTGCCACCAGCAGAGAAAGAAGCGGGGGTTGGACAGATACGCAGTATTTT. This chain links TRBV15 with TRBJ2-3, with 8 bases lining up with TRBD2. Germline V gives CDR1 LNHNV, CDR2 YYDKDF (reference sequence). CDR3 length: 17 amino acids. Germline trimming cut 0 bases from V and 3 bases from J; bases unmatched to any gene: 8.

V and J are TRBV2 and TRBJ1-2; TRBD1 agrees at 8 bases. Looked up from germline, CDR1 is SNHLY and CDR2 is FYNNEI. The trim removed 6 bases at V and 2 bases at J, leaving 8 bases unmatched. CDR3 length: 15 residues. In DNA form, the CDR3 reads TGTGCCAGCAGAAATGGACAGGGCGGGAACTATGGCTACACCTTC. Its translation: CASRNGQGGNYGYTF.

The V and J genes are TRBV2 and TRBJ2-2; TRBD1 aligns across 9 bases. Germline V gene data show CDR1 as SNHLY and CDR2 as FYNNEI. The CDR3 is made up of 14 amino acids. V was clipped by 8 bases and J by 5 bases; unmatched bases: 6. The CDR3 DNA reads as TGTGCCAGCCGTCCCGGGACAGGGACCGGGGAGCTGTTTTTT. Its translation is CASRPGTGTGELFF.

The chain couples TRBV7-9 to TRBJ2-3; 16 nucleotides line up with TRBD2. The CDR3 covers 17 residues. CDR1 is SEHNR, CDR2 FQNEAQ, per germline (reference sequence). V shed 5 bases, J shed 4 bases, and the junction held 6 bases outside the gene matches. DNA of the CDR3: TGTGCCAGCAGCCCGGGACTAGCGGGGGGGCCCGCAGATACGCAGTATTTT. This sequence encodes CASSPGLAGGPADTQYF.